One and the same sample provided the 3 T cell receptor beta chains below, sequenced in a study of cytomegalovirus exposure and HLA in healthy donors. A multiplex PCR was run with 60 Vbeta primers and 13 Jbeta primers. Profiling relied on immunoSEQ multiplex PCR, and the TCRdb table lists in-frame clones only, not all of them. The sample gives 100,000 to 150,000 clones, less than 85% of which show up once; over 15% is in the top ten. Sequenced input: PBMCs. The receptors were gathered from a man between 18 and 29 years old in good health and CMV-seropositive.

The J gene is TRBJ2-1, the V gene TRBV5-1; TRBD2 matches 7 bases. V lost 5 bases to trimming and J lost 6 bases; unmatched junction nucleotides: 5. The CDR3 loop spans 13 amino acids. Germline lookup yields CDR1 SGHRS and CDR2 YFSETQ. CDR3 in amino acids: CASRSPGGNEQFF. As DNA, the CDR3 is TGCGCCAGCAGATCCCCGGGGGGCAATGAGCAGTTCTTC.

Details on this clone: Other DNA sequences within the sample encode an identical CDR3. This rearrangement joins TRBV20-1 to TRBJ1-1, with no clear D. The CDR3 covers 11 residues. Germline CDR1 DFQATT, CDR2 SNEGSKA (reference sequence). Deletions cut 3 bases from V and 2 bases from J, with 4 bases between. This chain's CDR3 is CSASLNTEAFF. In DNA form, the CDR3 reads TGCAGTGCTAGCCTCAACACTGAAGCTTTCTTT.

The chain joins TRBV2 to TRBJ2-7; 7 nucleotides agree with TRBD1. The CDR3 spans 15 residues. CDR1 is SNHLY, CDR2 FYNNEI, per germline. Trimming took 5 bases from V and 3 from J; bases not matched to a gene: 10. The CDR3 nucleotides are TGTGCCAGCAGTACGACAGGGTCTGAGGGCTACGAGCAGTACTTC. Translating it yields CASSTTGSEGYEQYF. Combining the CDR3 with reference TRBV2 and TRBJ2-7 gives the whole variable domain EPEVTQTPSHQVTQMGQEVILRCVPISNHLYFYWYRQILGQKVEFLVSFYNNEISEKSEIFDDQFSVERPDGSNFTLKIRSTKLEDSAMYFCASSTTGSEGYEQYFGPGTRLTVT.